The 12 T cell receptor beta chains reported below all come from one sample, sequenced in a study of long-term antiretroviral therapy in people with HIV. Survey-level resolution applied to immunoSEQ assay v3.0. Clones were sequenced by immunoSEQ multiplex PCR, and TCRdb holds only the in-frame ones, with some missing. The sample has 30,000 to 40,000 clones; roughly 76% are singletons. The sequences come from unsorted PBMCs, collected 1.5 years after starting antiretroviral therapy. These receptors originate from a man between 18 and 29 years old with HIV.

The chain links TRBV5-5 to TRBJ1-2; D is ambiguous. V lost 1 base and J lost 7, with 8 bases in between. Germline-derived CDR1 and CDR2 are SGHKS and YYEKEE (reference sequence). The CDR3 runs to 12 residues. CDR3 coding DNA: TGTGCCAGCAGCTTGACCGAAGGTGGCTACACCTTC. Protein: CASSLTEGGYTF. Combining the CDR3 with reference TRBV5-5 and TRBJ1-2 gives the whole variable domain DAGVTQSPTHLIKTRGQQVTLRCSPISGHKSVSWYQQVLGQGPQFIFQYYEKEERGRGNFPDRFSARQFPNYSSELNVNALLLGDSALYLCASSLTEGGYTFGSGTRLTVV.

The CDR3 nucleotides are TGTGCCAGCAGTTTGACAGGGGTCGGTGAAAAACTGTTTTTT. Translating it yields CASSLTGVGEKLFF. The chain couples TRBV2 to TRBJ1-4, with 8 bases aligning to TRBD1. There are 14 residues in the CDR3. Per the germline V gene, CDR1 is SNHLY and CDR2 is FYNNEI. Trimming at V came to 5 bases and at J to 7 bases, leaving 6 bases not matched to a gene.

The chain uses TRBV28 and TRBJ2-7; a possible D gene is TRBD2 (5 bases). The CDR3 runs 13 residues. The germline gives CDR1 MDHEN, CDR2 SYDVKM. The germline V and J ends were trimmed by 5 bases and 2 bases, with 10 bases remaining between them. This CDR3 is CASSTGVPYEQYF. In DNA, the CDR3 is TGTGCCAGCAGTACCGGGGTCCCCTACGAGCAGTACTTC.

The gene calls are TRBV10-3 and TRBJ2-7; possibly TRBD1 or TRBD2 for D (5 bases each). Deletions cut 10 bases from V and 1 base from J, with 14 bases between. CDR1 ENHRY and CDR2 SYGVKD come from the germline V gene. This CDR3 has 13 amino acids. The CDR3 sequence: CATGTNPSYEQYF. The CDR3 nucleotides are TGTGCCACAGGGACCAATCCATCCTACGAGCAGTACTTC.

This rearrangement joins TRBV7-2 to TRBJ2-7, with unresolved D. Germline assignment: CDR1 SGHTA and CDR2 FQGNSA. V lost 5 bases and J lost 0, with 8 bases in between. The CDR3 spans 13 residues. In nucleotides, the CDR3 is TGTGCCAGCAGCCACAGCAGCTCCTACGAGCAGTACTTC. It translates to CASSHSSSYEQYF.

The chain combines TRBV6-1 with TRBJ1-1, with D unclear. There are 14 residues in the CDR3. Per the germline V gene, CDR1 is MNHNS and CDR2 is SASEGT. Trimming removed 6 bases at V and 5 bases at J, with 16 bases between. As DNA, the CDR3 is TGTGCCAGCAGGAGGTCGGTCGGAGAAACTGAAGCTTTCTTT. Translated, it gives CASRRSVGETEAFF.

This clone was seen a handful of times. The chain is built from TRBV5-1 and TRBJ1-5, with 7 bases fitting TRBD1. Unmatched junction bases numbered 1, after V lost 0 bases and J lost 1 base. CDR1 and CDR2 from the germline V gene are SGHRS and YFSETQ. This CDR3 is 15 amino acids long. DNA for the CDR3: TGCGCCAGCAGCTTGGGACAGGGAAGCAATCAGCCCCAGCATTTT. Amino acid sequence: CASSLGQGSNQPQHF.

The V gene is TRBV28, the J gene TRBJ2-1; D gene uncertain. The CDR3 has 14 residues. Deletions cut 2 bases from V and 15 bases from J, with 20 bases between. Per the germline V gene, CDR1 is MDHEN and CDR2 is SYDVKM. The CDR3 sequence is CASSLTAGLRSPFF. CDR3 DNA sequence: TGTGCCAGCAGTTTAACTGCCGGCCTTAGGAGCCCGTTCTTC.

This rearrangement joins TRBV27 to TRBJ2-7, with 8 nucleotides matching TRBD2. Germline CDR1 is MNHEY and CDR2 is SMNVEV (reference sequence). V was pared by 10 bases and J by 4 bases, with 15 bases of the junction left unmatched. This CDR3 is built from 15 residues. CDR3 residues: CATIIYRGGTYEQYF. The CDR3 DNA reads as TGTGCCACCATTATCTACCGGGGGGGAACGTACGAGCAGTACTTC.

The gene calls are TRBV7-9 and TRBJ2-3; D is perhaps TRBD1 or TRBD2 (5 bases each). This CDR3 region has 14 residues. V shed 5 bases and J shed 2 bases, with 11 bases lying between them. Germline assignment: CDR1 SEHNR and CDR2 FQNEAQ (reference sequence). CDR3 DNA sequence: TGTGCCAGCAGCCGCCGGGACCACACAGATACGCAGTATTTT. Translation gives CASSRRDHTDTQYF.

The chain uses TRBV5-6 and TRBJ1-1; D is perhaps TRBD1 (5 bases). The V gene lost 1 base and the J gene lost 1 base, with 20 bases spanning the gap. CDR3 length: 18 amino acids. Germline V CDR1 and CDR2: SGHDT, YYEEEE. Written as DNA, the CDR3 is TGTGCCAGCAGCTTGTATTTGGTAGGGGAGAGGGGGAACACTGAAGCTTTCTTT. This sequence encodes CASSLYLVGERGNTEAFF.

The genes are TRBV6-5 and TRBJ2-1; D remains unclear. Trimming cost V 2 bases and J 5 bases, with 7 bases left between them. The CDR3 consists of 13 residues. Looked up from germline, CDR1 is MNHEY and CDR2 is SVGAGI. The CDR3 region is CASSYLANNEQFF. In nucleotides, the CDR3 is TGTGCCAGCAGTTACCTCGCTAACAATGAGCAGTTCTTC.